These 16 T cell receptor beta chains came from one sample sequenced in a study of TIL therapy for anti-PD-1-resistant metastatic lung cancer (dated by TCRdb to the early 2020s). The sample's time point label, decoded: pre-treatment sample, taken before nivolumab and TIL therapy. The immunoSEQ v3 hsTCRB kit was used to amplify TCR beta CDR3 regions from genomic DNA through bias-controlled multiplex PCR. TCRdb provides this immuneACCESS table in a form limited to in-frame rearrangements. Some clones are lacking; in checked studies, under half of them reflect an unresolved V gene, and why the rest are absent is not known. This sample comprises approximately 12,000 clones, approximately 80% of them detected only once. Around a tenth of the sample comes from the top ten. Specimen: blood, collected at baseline. The origin of the receptors is a person aged 25-85 years with non-small cell lung cancer.

The chain is built from TRBV29-1 and TRBJ1-2, with unresolved D. The CDR3 consists of 11 residues. Deletions cut 5 bases from V and 6 bases from J, with 10 bases between. Per the germline V gene, CDR1 is SQVTM and CDR2 is ANQGSEA. DNA of the CDR3: TGCAGCGTTTTCGCGAGCGATGGCTACACCTTC. Encoded protein: CSVFASDGYTF.

The chain links TRBV4-1 to TRBJ1-6, with 8 bases identical to TRBD1. This CDR3 comprises 17 residues. Looked up from germline, CDR1 is MGHRA and CDR2 is YSYEKL. The V and J ends lost 2 bases and 2 bases, in that order; junction bases with no gene match: 5. In DNA, the CDR3 is TGCGCCAGCAGCCAATCCCGGGACAGGACCTATAATTCACCCCTCCACTTT. Residues: CASSQSRDRTYNSPLHF.

This rearrangement joins TRBV29-1 to TRBJ1-1; unclear D gene. V lost 3 bases and J 1 base, leaving 3 bases between the germline ends. Germline lookup yields CDR1 SQVTM and CDR2 ANQGSEA. The CDR3 length is 11 residues. The chain's CDR3 is CSVDGNTEAFF. In DNA form, the CDR3 reads TGCAGCGTTGATGGGAACACTGAAGCTTTCTTT.

The chain links TRBV5-1 to TRBJ2-3; D perhaps matches TRBD1 (6 bases). V was shortened by 2 bases and J by 2 bases, with 12 bases between the two germline ends. The CDR3 is made up of 15 amino acids. CDR1 and CDR2 from the germline V gene are SGHRS and YFSETQ. CDR3 DNA: TGCGCCAGCAGCTTACAGCAGGGGACCACAGATACGCAGTATTTT. Protein product: CASSLQQGTTDTQYF.

The chain is built from TRBV10-3 and TRBJ2-2; D remains unclear. Deletions cut 7 bases from V and 0 bases from J, with 6 bases between. Germline V gives CDR1 ENHRY, CDR2 SYGVKD. The CDR3 is made up of 13 amino acids. CDR3 DNA sequence: TGTGCCATCAACCCCGCGAACACCGGGGAGCTGTTTTTT. Protein product: CAINPANTGELFF.

This chain's CDR3 is CASSSSGTGGGNQPQHF. The CDR3 DNA reads as TGTGCCAGCAGTTCTTCCGGGACAGGTGGCGGCAATCAGCCCCAGCATTTT. J is TRBJ1-5 and V is TRBV27; 8 bases match TRBD1. The germline CDR1 and CDR2 sequences are MNHEY and SMNVEV (reference sequence). J lost 2 bases, V lost 4 bases, and 10 bases had no gene match. There are 17 residues in the CDR3.

J is TRBJ1-1 and V is TRBV7-9; 9 bases line up with TRBD1. Trimming cost V 5 bases and J 2 bases; bases outside gene matches: 9. CDR3 length: 16 residues. Germline CDR1 SEHNR, CDR2 FQNEAQ (reference sequence). CDR3 in DNA: TGTGCCAGCAGCGCCTACGGACAGGGGATAAACACTGAAGCTTTCTTT. Translating it yields CASSAYGQGINTEAFF.

Comment on this clone: One junction end does not reproduce the germline sequence, and a read error may be involved. V gene TRBV11-2 combines with J gene TRBJ1-6; possibly TRBD1 for D (5 bases). CDR1 is SGHAT and CDR2 is FQNNGV in the germline V gene. The CDR3 is 13 amino acids. CDR3: CASSVDSNSPLHF. The CDR3 DNA is TGTGCCAGCAGCGTAGACAGTAATTCACCCCTCCACTTT.

The chain joins TRBV4-3 to TRBJ2-1; 14 bases fit TRBD2. With V trimmed by 0 bases and J by 7 bases, 8 bases remained unmatched. CDR1 and CDR2 from the germline V gene are LGHNA and YSLEER. The CDR3 is 18 residues long. CDR3 residues: CASSQDILGLAGDNEQFF. CDR3 DNA: TGCGCCAGCAGCCAAGATATATTGGGACTAGCGGGAGATAATGAGCAGTTCTTC.

This rearrangement joins TRBV18 to TRBJ2-4; TRBD2 is a possible D gene (6 bases). CDR3 length: 16 residues. Per the germline V gene, CDR1 is KGHSH and CDR2 is LQKENI. The V end was cut by 3 bases, the J end by 6 bases, with 18 bases between. CDR3 amino acids: CASSPSLARPTNIQYF. The CDR3 DNA reads as TGTGCCAGCTCACCCTCCCTAGCGAGGCCAACAAACATTCAGTACTTC.

The chain carries TRBV19 and TRBJ2-5; 8 bases align to TRBD2. The tail of the sequence fits TRBJ2-7 better, so the J call may be wrong. CDR3 length: 12 amino acids. CDR1 and CDR2 from the germline V gene are LNHDA and SQIVND (reference sequence). The DNA of the CDR3 is TGTGCCAGTAGCGGGACTAGCTACGAGCAGTACTTC. Translated: CASSGTSYEQYF.

The V and J genes are TRBV7-9 and TRBJ1-4; D remains ambiguous. Between the trimmed V and J ends, which lost 6 bases and 3 bases, there was a span of 11 bases. The CDR3 spans 14 residues. Germline values: CDR1 SEHNR, CDR2 FQNEAQ (reference sequence). CDR3 coding DNA: TGTGCCAGCAGTCTAGAGGGTTCTAATGAAAAACTGTTTTTT. Its protein is CASSLEGSNEKLFF.

The chain is built from TRBV19 and TRBJ2-3, with D possibly called TRBD1 or TRBD2 (5 bases each). CDR1 LNHDA and CDR2 SQIVND come from the germline V gene (reference sequence). This CDR3 spans 17 amino acids. V was trimmed by 10 bases and J by 2 bases, leaving 25 bases between them. CDR3 nucleotides: TGTGCCACTCTAGTACGGGGACCTCATTCCACCACAGATACGCAGTATTTT. As protein: CATLVRGPHSTTDTQYF.

This chain joins TRBV7-9 and TRBJ2-4; the D gene is possibly TRBD1 (6 bases). Between the trimmed V and J ends, which lost 5 bases and 7 bases, there was a span of 18 bases. Germline CDR1 reads SEHNR; CDR2 reads FQNEAQ (reference sequence). The CDR3 totals 15 residues. The CDR3 reads CASSPLSQGRNIQYF. CDR3 DNA: TGTGCCAGCAGCCCCTTGTCACAGGGTAGGAACATTCAGTACTTC.

The chain uses TRBV18 and TRBJ1-5, with TRBD1 matching over 12 bases. CDR1 is KGHSH and CDR2 is LQKENI in the germline V gene. The CDR3 consists of 17 residues. The ends lost 6 bases at V and 2 bases at J; junction bases unmatched: 8. The CDR3 is CASSPGTGGEGNQPQHF. The CDR3 DNA sequence: TGTGCCAGCTCGCCGGGGACAGGGGGCGAGGGCAATCAGCCCCAGCATTTT.

This clone was counted a few times. V and J are TRBV28 and TRBJ1-2; D gene uncertain. This CDR3 is built from 11 residues. Trimming removed 6 bases at V and 6 bases at J, with 8 bases between. Germline CDR1 and CDR2: MDHEN and SYDVKM. The CDR3 DNA is TGTGCCAGCAGCCCTCTCCATGGCTACACCTTC. Residues: CASSPLHGYTF.